The entry below gives a single T cell receptor beta chain sequence along with its context. Ten or more counts support this clonotype. It lacks a known antigen. No clone much larger than this one lies a single base away; base qualities are absent. The data derive from a study of T-cell reconstitution after alpha-beta-depleted transplantation in children (dated by TCRdb to 2016 to 2017). At the level of the whole study: T-cell immune reconstitution after TCRalphabeta/CD19-depleted allogeneic hematopoietic cell transplantation in children was quantitatively tracked in the study by means of TCR repertoire profiling.

Library preparation was by PCR. The data were produced on an Illumina HiSeq 2500. TCR library preparation used molecular barcoding, with unique molecular identifiers applied to normalize quantification of the TCRbeta repertoire. TCRdb trimmed the raw reads at Q25, called clones with MiXCR and kept productive beta chains. Rows matching on CDR3 protein sequence are summarized as one entry with the most common DNA and genes. This sample gives about 580,000 distinct CDR3 sequences in total; around 27% of them show up just once. The ten biggest clones cover under 45% of the sample. The treatment or condition label, as the study defines it: allogeneic hematopoietic cell transplantation with graft depleted of TCRalphabeta T cells and CD19 B cells. The children who served as transplant recipients had been given grafts of TCRalphabeta/CD19-depleted allogeneic hematopoietic cells. Paper-wide results and their limitations: About two months after transplant, the apparently early recovery of alphabetaT-cell counts reportedly depended on just several hundred clones that had expanded rapidly and came from non-depleted graft cells. The high TCRbeta diversity at day 60 in some patients was ascribed to recipient T cells and intrathymic progenitors that had survived conditioning. Hyperexpanded clone frequencies declined over subsequent months; after one year, T-cell counts and TCRbeta diversity were mostly attributed to newly produced T cells.

Reading the germline V gene (reference sequence) gives CDR1 DFQATT and CDR2 SNEGSKA. V loses 1 base, J loses 3 bases, and the germline ends lie 4 bases apart. The CDR3 numbers 11 residues from cysteine through phenylalanine. This entry keeps only the CDR3 DNA: 33 bases, framed from base 1. The sample consisted of PBMCs, taken before TCRalphabeta/CD19-depleted stem cell transplant. The receptor's source is a boy under two years old with Wiskott-Aldrich syndrome, due to receive a stem cell transplant. This chain joins TRBV20-1 to TRBJ2-7, with no reliable assignment of the D segment. The nucleotide sequence is given as TGCAGTGCTAGAGTGGGCTACGAGCAGTACTTC. It is translated as CSARVGYEQYF.